A selection of T cell receptor beta chains follows, all from one sample in a study of human T cells and chemical hapten exposure. TCRdb reprocessed the RACE reads via MiXCR and lists one record per CDR3 protein. The sample shows 60,000 to 70,000 distinct CDR3 sequences, approximately 11% of them seen only once. The sequencing here drew on whole blood, taken in connection with sensitization to the hapten diphenylcyclopropenone (DPC). These receptors were collected from a woman aged 45-59 years with alopecia areata. Some clones in this sample may be carry-over from other donors' samples. CDR3s include the opening cysteine and the closing phenylalanine or tryptophan. Each record gives: J gene, D gene, V gene, clone size, CDR3 protein, CDR3 DNA. A D gene is named only where the DNA matches it firmly. Some rows have no size entry. The others give once, few or many, or a class for an expanded clone.

TRBJ1-5	-	TRBV2	many	CASSAQANQPQHF	TGTGCCAGCAGTGCACAGGCAAATCAGCCCCAGCATTTT
TRBJ2-3	-	TRBV2	many	CASAQFTDTQYF	TGTGCCAGCGCGCAGTTCACAGATACGCAGTATTTT
TRBJ2-2	-	TRBV7-9	few	CASSFFRTLNTGELFF	TGTGCCAGCAGCTTTTTCAGGACTTTAAACACCGGGGAGCTGTTTTTT
TRBJ1-3	-	TRBV14	many	CASSARTAGNTIYF	TGTGCCAGCAGCGCACGGACGGCTGGAAACACCATATATTTT
TRBJ2-7	TRBD1	TRBV28	few	CASSPTGLTNYEQYF	TGTGCCAGCAGCCCGACAGGGCTCACAAACTACGAGCAGTACTTC
TRBJ1-6	-	TRBV28	few	CASSLTQGGNSPLHF	TGTGCCAGCAGTTTAACCCAGGGAGGGAATTCACCCCTCCACTTT
TRBJ1-1	-	TRBV7-9	few	CASSSSPLNTEAFF	TGTGCCAGCAGCTCTTCCCCCCTGAACACTGAAGCTTTCTTT
TRBJ2-1	TRBD2	TRBV14	many	CASSQVGLAYNEQFF	TGTGCCAGCAGCCAAGTGGGACTAGCCTACAATGAGCAGTTCTTC
TRBJ2-1	-	TRBV28	few	CAGGSYNEQFF	TGTGCGGGTGGGTCCTACAATGAGCAGTTCTTC
TRBJ2-2	-	TRBV7-9	-	CASSFAGTNTGELFF	TGTGCCAGCAGCTTTGCAGGAACGAACACCGGGGAGCTGTTTTTT
TRBJ2-2	-	TRBV7-6	many	CASSFSGLPSTGELFF	TGTGCCAGCAGCTTTTCGGGCTTGCCCTCCACCGGGGAGCTGTTTTTT
TRBJ1-6	-	TRBV5-8	once	CASSGWRSPLHF	TGTGCCAGCAGCGGGTGGCGTTCACCCCTCCACTTT
TRBJ1-4	-	TRBV11-3	few	CASSSTPLPLQKNRNNEKLFF	TGTGCCAGCAGCTCGACACCCCTCCCCCTACAAAAGAACAGAAATAATGAAAAACTGTTTTTT
TRBJ1-3	-	TRBV6-1	-	CARRLATGNTIYF	TGTGCCAGGAGACTAGCGACTGGAAACACCATATATTTT
TRBJ2-7	TRBD2	TRBV27	few	CASRKAGGPKQYF	TGTGCCAGCAGAAAAGCGGGAGGGCCTAAGCAGTACTTC
TRBJ1-1	TRBD1	TRBV7-7	-	CASSANHRGKNTEAFF	TGTGCCAGCAGCGCAAATCACAGGGGGAAGAACACTGAAGCTTTCTTT
TRBJ1-5	-	TRBV27	few	CASSLPPGPQHF	TGTGCCAGCAGTTTACCTCCCGGGCCCCAGCATTTT
TRBJ2-7	-	TRBV7-9	-	CASSPLTHEQYF	TGTGCCAGCAGCCCCCTCACCCACGAGCAGTACTTC
TRBJ1-2	TRBD1	TRBV30	few	CAWRNRGGYGYTF	TGTGCCTGGAGGAACAGGGGGGGCTATGGCTACACCTTC
TRBJ2-2	-	TRBV6-2/TRBV6-3	-	CASSYQGQKNTGELFF	TGTGCCAGCAGTTACCAAGGACAGAAGAACACCGGGGAGCTGTTTTTT
TRBJ2-1	TRBD2	TRBV7-9	many	CATPLRNGGIYNEQFF	TGTGCCACCCCCCTTAGGAACGGGGGGATCTACAATGAGCAGTTCTTC
TRBJ2-1	-	TRBV6-2/TRBV6-3	few	CASSPWSAGFHNEQFF	TGTGCCAGCAGTCCCTGGTCGGCGGGATTCCACAATGAGCAGTTCTTC
TRBJ1-1	-	TRBV20-1	many	CSASQVNTEAFF	TGCAGTGCTTCACAGGTGAACACTGAAGCTTTCTTT
TRBJ1-1	-	TRBV12-3/TRBV12-4	few	CASSSYPLLIGSFTEAFF	TGTGCCAGCAGTTCATACCCCCTCCTTATAGGGAGTTTTACTGAAGCTTTCTTT
TRBJ2-4	-	TRBV29-1	many	CSVEDLGVNIQYF	TGCAGCGTTGAAGATCTCGGGGTCAACATTCAGTACTTC
TRBJ2-7	-	TRBV20-1	few	CSATGPPVYEQYF	TGCAGTGCTACGGGACCGCCTGTCTACGAGCAGTACTTC
TRBJ2-1	-	TRBV5-1	many	CASSPITGTDNEQFF	TGCGCCAGCAGCCCCATCACCGGGACCGACAATGAGCAGTTCTTC
TRBJ2-1	-	TRBV20-1	many	CSARVLGTSSYNEQFF	TGCAGTGCTAGAGTCTTGGGCACTTCCTCCTACAATGAGCAGTTCTTC
TRBJ2-2	TRBD2	TRBV6-6	few	CASNSPGGNTGELFF	TGTGCCAGCAACTCACCGGGAGGAAACACCGGGGAGCTGTTTTTT
TRBJ2-2	-	TRBV6-4	few	CASSRNPGELFF	TGTGCCAGCAGTCGCAATCCCGGGGAGCTGTTTTTT
TRBJ2-3	TRBD1	TRBV11-1	few	CASSFAGQARLLQYF	TGTGCCAGCAGCTTCGCGGGACAGGCCAGGCTACTGCAGTATTTT
TRBJ2-7	-	TRBV3-1	many	CASSQGRRPSYEQYF	TGTGCCAGCAGCCAAGGACGGAGACCCTCCTACGAGCAGTACTTC
TRBJ2-1	TRBD2	TRBV20-1	-	CSAQGLAGGVTEQFF	TGCAGTGCTCAAGGACTAGCGGGAGGTGTCACTGAGCAGTTCTTC
TRBJ2-1	TRBD2	TRBV20-1	many	CSARVAGGGFFYNEQFF	TGCAGTGCTAGAGTAGCGGGAGGGGGATTCTTTTACAATGAGCAGTTCTTC
TRBJ1-4	-	TRBV12-3/TRBV12-4	many	CASSFRDGNEKLFF	TGTGCCAGCAGTTTCCGGGACGGTAATGAAAAACTGTTTTTT
TRBJ2-1	-	TRBV24-1	many	CATSDLGGDRGNEQFF	TGTGCCACCAGTGATTTGGGGGGGGACAGAGGGAATGAGCAGTTCTTC
TRBJ2-4	-	TRBV7-2	-	CASSLGGPKNILYF	TGTGCCAGCAGCTTAGGGGGACCCAAAAACATTCTGTACTTC
TRBJ2-5	TRBD1	TRBV6-2/TRBV6-3	few	CASSYLGTAGETQYF	TGTGCCAGCAGTTACCTAGGGACAGCCGGGGAGACCCAGTACTTC
TRBJ2-5	-	TRBV10-3	few	CAISFKGETQYF	TGTGCCATCAGTTTTAAAGGGGAGACCCAGTACTTC
TRBJ2-7	TRBD2	TRBV2	many	CASQPAGGPYEQYF	TGTGCCAGCCAACCAGCGGGGGGGCCCTACGAGCAGTACTTC
TRBJ1-2	-	TRBV6-5	many	CASSYSGQGSSYTF	TGTGCCAGCAGTTACTCTGGGCAGGGGTCAAGCTACACCTTC
TRBJ2-1	TRBD1	TRBV5-5	many	CASSLTGGESEQFF	TGTGCCAGCAGCTTGACAGGGGGCGAATCGGAGCAGTTCTTC
TRBJ1-6	-	TRBV20-1	-	CSAPGAATSSYNSPLHF	TGCAGTGCTCCAGGGGCAGCGACAAGCTCCTATAATTCACCCCTCCACTTT
TRBJ2-4	TRBD1	TRBV30	few	CAWSPGTGMNIQYF	TGTGCCTGGAGTCCCGGGACAGGGATGAACATTCAGTACTTC
TRBJ1-2	-	TRBV9	-	CASSVGGPPSHQYF	TGTGCCAGCAGCGTAGGGGGCCCCCCCTCCCACCAATACTTC
TRBJ2-7	-	TRBV3-1	many	CATGRGTYEQYF	TGTGCCACAGGACGCGGGACCTACGAGCAGTACTTC
TRBJ1-6	-	TRBV12-3/TRBV12-4	-	CASSLKGHGNSPLHF	TGTGCCAGCAGTTTAAAGGGACATGGAAATTCACCCCTCCACTTT
TRBJ1-5	-	TRBV7-6	-	CASSLMEGNQPQHF	TGTGCCAGCAGCTTAATGGAGGGCAATCAGCCCCAGCATTTT
TRBJ2-1	-	TRBV14	-	CASSHMAQAYEQFF	TGTGCCAGCAGCCACATGGCTCAGGCGTATGAGCAGTTCTTC
TRBJ2-7	-	TRBV10-3	-	CAISESGGGSHEQYF	TGTGCCATCAGTGAGTCGGGAGGAGGGTCCCACGAGCAGTACTTC
TRBJ2-7	-	TRBV7-6	many	CASSRGDRRVYEQYF	TGTGCCAGCAGCCGGGGGGACAGGAGGGTATACGAGCAGTACTTC
TRBJ2-2	-	TRBV7-2	-	CASSLQAVNTGELFF	TGTGCCAGCAGCTTACAAGCGGTAAACACCGGGGAGCTGTTTTTT
TRBJ2-3	TRBD1	TRBV6-1	many	CASSGLLDRVKDTQYF	TGTGCCAGCAGTGGACTCCTTGACAGGGTTAAGGATACGCAGTATTTT
TRBJ1-2	-	TRBV18	many	CASSPERSTVNYGYTF	TGTGCCAGCTCACCAGAGCGCTCGACGGTTAACTATGGCTACACCTTC